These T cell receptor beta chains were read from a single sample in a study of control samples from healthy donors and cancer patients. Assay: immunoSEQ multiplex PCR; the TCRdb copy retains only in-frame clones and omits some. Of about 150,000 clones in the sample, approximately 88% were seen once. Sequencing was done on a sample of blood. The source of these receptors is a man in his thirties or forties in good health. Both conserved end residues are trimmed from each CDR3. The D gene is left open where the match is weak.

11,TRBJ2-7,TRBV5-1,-,ASSPGSSYEQY
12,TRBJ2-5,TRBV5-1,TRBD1,ASRFDRGQETQY
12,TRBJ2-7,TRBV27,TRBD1,ASSPGQGAYEQY
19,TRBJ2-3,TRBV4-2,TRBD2,ASSQETTRATSGGPKDTQY
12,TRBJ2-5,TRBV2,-,ASSEMAGTETQY
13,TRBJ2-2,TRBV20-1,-,SASPGGGRGGELF
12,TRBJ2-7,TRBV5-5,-,ASTPGRGPYEQY
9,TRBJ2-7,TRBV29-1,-,SVERRGEQY
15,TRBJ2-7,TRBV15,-,ATSRDRLGSFTERQY
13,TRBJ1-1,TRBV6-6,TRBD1,ASSGQGAIVTEAF
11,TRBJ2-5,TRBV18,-,ASRLGMRETQY
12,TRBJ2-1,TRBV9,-,ASSPGNAYNEQF
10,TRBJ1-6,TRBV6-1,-,ATSEFGSPLH
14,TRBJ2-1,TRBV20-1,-,SASRKLALIVDEQF
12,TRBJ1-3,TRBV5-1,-,ASSPDRPGNTIY
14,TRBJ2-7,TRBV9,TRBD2,ASSPLGGGATYEQY
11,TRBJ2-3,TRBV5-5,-,ASSLVARDTQY
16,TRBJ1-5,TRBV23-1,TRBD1,ASSQSKDRGRGNQPQH
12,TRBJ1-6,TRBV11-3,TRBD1,ASSIQGNNSPLH
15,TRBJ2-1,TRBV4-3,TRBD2,ASSQDPPGGGRNEQF
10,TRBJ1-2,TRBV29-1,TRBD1,SIRTGDYGYT
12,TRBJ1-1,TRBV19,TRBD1,ASTTGTGATEAF
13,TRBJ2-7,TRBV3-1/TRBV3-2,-,ASSQDSGVYYEQY
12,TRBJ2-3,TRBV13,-,ASRPGGSTDTQY
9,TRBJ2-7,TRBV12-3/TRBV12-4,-,ASSLEGDRY
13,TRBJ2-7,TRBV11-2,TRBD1,ASSLDLGQGYEQY
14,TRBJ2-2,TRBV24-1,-,ATSDSNTWNTGELF
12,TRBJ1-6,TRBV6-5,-,AGKSGQPNSPLH
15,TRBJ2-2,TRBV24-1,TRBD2,ATSEPGTSGVRGELF
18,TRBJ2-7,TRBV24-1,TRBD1,ATSDLERDERQGKCGEQY
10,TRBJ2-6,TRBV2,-,ASSDGANVLT
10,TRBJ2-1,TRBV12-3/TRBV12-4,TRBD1,ASSPWTGRQF
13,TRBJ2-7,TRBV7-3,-,ASSLTGGFVHEQY